This TCR beta chain was captured in a study of blood T cell repertoires in COVID-19. As originally analysed: Researchers report that nucleated cell counts were estimated from reference gene primer amplification. The data were produced by immunoSEQ multiplex PCR, yet TCRdb's version contains in-frame clones alone and is incomplete. From that table come the V and J calls and clone size; the DNA was used to work out D and trimming. The data show about 220,000 clones, roughly four fifths seen once. The germline CDR1 and CDR2 sequences are GTSNPN and SVGIG (reference sequence). This CDR3 is 13 amino acids long. Trimming took off 0 bases at V and 7 bases at J, with 10 bases between the two ends.

This chain joins TRBV30 and TRBJ1-5; D is unclear. Sequencing was performed on peripheral blood. The receptor comes from a woman aged 40 to 49 with active or convalescent COVID-19. CDR3 sequence: CAWSVFPGQPQHF. The CDR3 DNA is TGTGCCTGGAGTGTATTTCCCGGGCAGCCCCAGCATTTT.